Shown below are 29 T cell receptor beta chains from a single sample sequenced in a study of T cell responses to AZD1222 COVID-19 vaccine. Measured with immunoSEQ multiplex PCR; TCRdb has only the in-frame clones, and not every one. The sample lists about 70,000 clones, roughly nine tenths occurring once. Sequenced material: peripheral blood, taken 28 days after the second AZD1222 dose. Receptors were obtained from an adult who received the AZD1222 COVID-19 vaccine.

The gene calls are TRBV7-9 and TRBJ2-1, with D possibly matching TRBD2 (6 bases). CDR1 SEHNR and CDR2 FQNEAQ come from the germline V gene (reference sequence). CDR3 length: 13 residues. The V end lost 0 bases, the J end lost 12 bases, and 12 bases lay between the germline ends. CDR3 loop: CASSLAASGPQFF. The CDR3 coding sequence is TGTGCCAGCAGCTTAGCGGCGAGCGGGCCGCAGTTCTTC.

V gene TRBV7-2 combines with J gene TRBJ2-1; the match to TRBD2 covers 10 bases. Germline values: CDR1 SGHTA, CDR2 FQGNSA. The CDR3 runs 16 residues. V was clipped by 8 bases and J by 7 bases; unmatched bases: 14. The DNA for the CDR3 is TGTGCCAGCTCAGGTTCCGGGACTAGCGTGGAAAATGAGCAGTTCTTC. Its protein product is CASSGSGTSVENEQFF. Full variable domain (outside the CDR3, taken from reference TRBV7-2 and TRBJ2-1): GAGVSQSPSNKVTEKGKDVELRCDPISGHTALYWYRQSLGQGLEFLIYFQGNSAPDKSGLPSDRFSAERTGGSVSTLTIQRTQQEDSAVYLCASSGSGTSVENEQFFGPGTRLTVL.

The chain employs TRBV7-9 and TRBJ2-2, with 10 nucleotides matching TRBD1. Losses at the gene ends were 4 bases for V and 2 bases for J; bases not matched to a gene: 4. The CDR3 sequence is 16 residues long. Germline CDR1 and CDR2: SEHNR and FQNEAQ (reference sequence). CDR3 region: CASSSRDRGNTGELFF. Written as DNA, the CDR3 is TGTGCCAGCAGCTCCCGGGACAGGGGTAACACCGGGGAGCTGTTTTTT. The whole variable domain, remainder taken from reference TRBV7-9 and TRBJ2-2, is DTGVSQNPRHKITKRGQNVTFRCDPISEHNRLYWYRQTLGQGPEFLTYFQNEAQLEKSRLLSDRFSAERPKGSFSTLEIQRTEQGDSAMYLCASSSRDRGNTGELFFGEGSRLTVL.

This clone has only a few counts. The chain uses TRBV18 and TRBJ1-1; unclear D gene. The CDR3 has 16 residues. Germline CDR1 and CDR2: KGHSH and LQKENI. V was cut by 2 bases and J by 0 bases, with 13 bases left in between. DNA of the CDR3: TGTGCCAGCTCACCAAGAAGGGTAGATATGAACACTGAAGCTTTCTTT. Residues: CASSPRRVDMNTEAFF.

This clone showed up just once. The chain joins TRBV7-9 to TRBJ1-2; D unclear. The CDR3 runs to 14 residues. Germline V gene lookup returns CDR1 SEHNR and CDR2 FQNEAQ (reference sequence). The V end lost 0 bases, the J end lost 8 bases, and 13 bases lay between the germline ends. CDR3 in amino acids: CASSLARVRDGYTF. CDR3 bases: TGTGCCAGCAGCTTAGCCCGGGTTCGAGACGGCTACACCTTC.

The CDR3 nucleotides are TGCAGTGCTAGCCAGGTCACTGAAGCTTTCTTT. This gives the protein CSASQVTEAFF. This chain joins TRBV20-1 and TRBJ1-1; no clear D gene. The CDR3 loop spans 11 amino acids. The V gene's germline CDR1 is DFQATT and CDR2 SNEGSKA (reference sequence). Trimming pared 3 bases from V and 4 bases from J, leaving 6 bases between.

V and J are TRBV3-1 (or the pseudogene TRBV3-2) and TRBJ2-7; 8 nucleotides align to TRBD1. Germline CDR1 is LGHDT and CDR2 is YNNKEL (reference sequence). With 2 bases clipped from V and 3 bases from J, the junction kept 9 bases outside the gene matches. The CDR3 runs 16 residues. The CDR3 protein is CASSQWDGQGSYEQYF. As DNA, the CDR3 is TGTGCCAGCAGCCAATGGGATGGACAGGGTAGCTACGAGCAGTACTTC.

The chain employs TRBV30 and TRBJ1-1; TRBD1 is a possible D gene (5 bases). Trimming took off 0 bases at V and 4 bases at J, with 15 bases between the two ends. The length of the CDR3 is 15 residues. Germline V CDR1 and CDR2: GTSNPN, SVGIG (reference sequence). This chain's CDR3 is CAWSVPRTFGTEAFF. The DNA for the CDR3 is TGTGCCTGGAGTGTACCCCGGACATTTGGCACTGAAGCTTTCTTT.

This chain uses TRBV6-5 with TRBJ2-5; 10 bases fit TRBD1. V lost 8 bases and J lost 5; bases outside the gene matches: 2. The germline V gene encodes CDR1 MNHEY and CDR2 SVGAGI. The CDR3 contains 12 residues. The CDR3 region is CASRDRGETQYF. The CDR3 nucleotides read TGTGCCAGCCGGGACAGGGGTGAGACCCAGTACTTC.

This clone occurred a few times. This chain connects TRBV6-5 to TRBJ2-7; maybe TRBD2 (5 bases). There are 15 residues in the CDR3. V lost 7 bases and J lost 7, with 23 bases in between. Germline loops: CDR1 MNHEY, CDR2 SVGAGI. The CDR3 DNA sequence: TGTGCCAGCACCCACCCCCGAGGGATGGACGGGGAGCAGTACTTC. It codes for CASTHPRGMDGEQYF.

The V gene is TRBV4-1, the J gene TRBJ2-1; 7 bases match TRBD2. The CDR3 totals 14 residues. Losses at the gene ends were 0 bases for V and 9 bases for J; bases not matched to a gene: 5. Germline CDR1 is MGHRA and CDR2 is YSYEKL. CDR3 bases: TGCGCCAGCAGCCAAGACGTAGCGGGTCCTGAGCAGTTCTTC. Its translation: CASSQDVAGPEQFF.

The rearrangement joins TRBV3-1 (or the pseudogene TRBV3-2) to TRBJ2-7; TRBD2 matches 12 bases. The J segment lost 3 bases and the V segment lost 1 base, leaving 1 base of the junction unmatched. The CDR3 consists of 15 residues. Per germline, CDR1 LGHDT and CDR2 YNNKEL (reference sequence). The CDR3 is CASSQGLAGVYEQYF. In DNA form, the CDR3 reads TGTGCCAGCAGCCAAGGACTAGCGGGGGTCTACGAGCAGTACTTC.

This clone appeared once. J is TRBJ1-6 and V is TRBV30; TRBD1 is a possible D gene (5 bases). CDR1 and CDR2 (germline): GTSNPN, SVGIG (reference sequence). The germline V and J ends were trimmed by 0 bases and 8 bases, with 11 bases remaining between them. This CDR3 has 14 amino acids. The CDR3, as DNA: TGTGCCTGGAGTGTGTCCAGGGTGGATTCACCCCTCCACTTT. The encoded protein is CAWSVSRVDSPLHF.

J is TRBJ2-1 and V is TRBV7-3, with 8 bases fitting TRBD2. The CDR3 has 16 residues. Trimming at V came to 5 bases and at J to 0 bases, leaving 6 bases not matched to a gene. Germline V gives CDR1 SGHTA, CDR2 FQGTGA. The CDR3 DNA is TGTGCCAGCAGCCCGACGAGCGGGAGCTCCTACAATGAGCAGTTCTTC. It yields the protein CASSPTSGSSYNEQFF.

This clone was counted a few times. The chain couples TRBV19 to TRBJ2-4; 10 bases are a match to TRBD2. Trimming removed 5 bases from V and 5 bases from J; junction bases left unmatched: 6. CDR3 size: 15 residues. CDR1 is LNHDA, CDR2 SQIVND, per germline (reference sequence). In nucleotides, the CDR3 is TGTGCCAGTAGTTCACTAGCGGGAAAACAAAACATTCAGTACTTC. It codes for CASSSLAGKQNIQYF. Complete variable domain (other parts from reference TRBV19 and TRBJ2-4): DGGITQSPKYLFRKEGQNVTLSCEQNLNHDAMYWYRQDPGQGLRLIYYSQIVNDFQKGDIAEGYSVSREKKESFPLTVTSAQKNPTAFYLCASSSLAGKQNIQYFGAGTRLSVL.

The DNA for the CDR3 is TGTGCCTGGAGGCCAAGCGGGAACTTCTACAATGAGCAGTTCTTC. This sequence encodes CAWRPSGNFYNEQFF. This chain joins TRBV30 and TRBJ2-1; 7 bases match TRBD2. CDR1 is GTSNPN, CDR2 SVGIG, per germline (reference sequence). V was clipped by 3 bases and J by 3 bases; unmatched bases: 8. The CDR3 loop spans 15 amino acids.

This clone has a handful of counts. The chain joins TRBV6-6 to TRBJ2-2, with D hard to call. With 4 bases removed from V and 6 bases from J, the gap between germline ends came to 12 bases. This CDR3 spans 14 amino acids. CDR1 and CDR2 from the germline V gene are MNHNY and SVGAGI (reference sequence). The CDR3 nucleotides read TGTGCCAGCAGTTTCACGACCCCTGCCGGGGAGCTGTTTTTT. Translation: CASSFTTPAGELFF.

This chain links TRBV25-1 with TRBJ1-4, with 7 bases fitting TRBD1. Trimming took 6 bases from V and 6 from J; bases not matched to a gene: 7. Germline CDR1 is MGHDK and CDR2 is SYGVNS. The CDR3 contains 14 residues. The CDR3 sequence is CASRSTGAHEKLFF. Written as DNA, the CDR3 is TGTGCCAGCAGATCTACAGGGGCCCATGAAAAACTGTTTTTT.

This chain joins TRBV27 and TRBJ1-1; tentatively, D is TRBD1 (5 bases). V was cut by 7 bases and J by 4 bases, with 16 bases left in between. The germline V gene has CDR1 MNHEY and CDR2 SMNVEV (reference sequence). CDR3 size: 14 residues. CDR3 amino acids: CASNLGGEGTEAFF. In DNA, the CDR3 is TGTGCCAGCAACTTGGGGGGAGAGGGCACTGAAGCTTTCTTT.

The rearrangement joins TRBV2 to TRBJ1-5; TRBD1 is a possible D gene (5 bases). The CDR3 contains 15 residues. V lost 2 bases and J 0 bases, leaving 8 bases between the germline ends. Germline V gene lookup returns CDR1 SNHLY and CDR2 FYNNEI. CDR3 DNA sequence: TGTGCCAGCAGTGAAACCAGGGATAGCAATCAGCCCCAGCATTTT. It is translated as CASSETRDSNQPQHF.

This rearrangement joins TRBV27 to TRBJ2-5; possibly TRBD1 or TRBD2 for D (6 bases each). The length of the CDR3 is 15 residues. Germline loops: CDR1 MNHEY, CDR2 SMNVEV (reference sequence). V lost 9 bases and J lost 5, with 22 bases in between. CDR3 DNA sequence: TGTGCCAGTGTACCCTACGGGGGCAAGGGGGAGACCCAGTACTTC. Its protein product is CASVPYGGKGETQYF.

The chain recombines TRBV5-1 with TRBJ1-1; the D is unclear. The CDR3 covers 14 residues. Trimming cost V 0 bases and J 1 base, with 7 bases left between them. CDR1 and CDR2 from the germline V gene are SGHRS and YFSETQ. As DNA, the CDR3 is TGCGCCAGCAGCTTGGAGCGGACGAACACTGAAGCTTTCTTT. Its translation is CASSLERTNTEAFF.

This clone has a handful of counts. The CDR3 nucleotides read TGTGCCAGCAGCCCCAGATTTGGGGGCGGGAGGGCGCCCGGGGAGCTGTTTTTT. It is translated as CASSPRFGGGRAPGELFF. The rearrangement links TRBV9 to TRBJ2-2; 9 bases fit TRBD2. There are 18 residues in the CDR3. Trimming cost V 4 bases and J 6 bases; bases outside gene matches: 16. The germline gives CDR1 SGDLS, CDR2 YYNGEE.

This clone appeared a few times. This sequence joins TRBV2 and TRBJ1-2; D call uncertain. CDR1 and CDR2 from the germline V gene are SNHLY and FYNNEI. V lost 4 bases, J lost 4 bases, and 7 bases lay in between. This CDR3 comprises 12 residues. The CDR3 sequence: CASSGPRYGYTF. In nucleotides, the CDR3 is TGTGCCAGCAGTGGACCGCGCTATGGCTACACCTTC. Combining the CDR3 with reference TRBV2 and TRBJ1-2 gives the whole variable domain EPEVTQTPSHQVTQMGQEVILRCVPISNHLYFYWYRQILGQKVEFLVSFYNNEISEKSEIFDDQFSVERPDGSNFTLKIRSTKLEDSAMYFCASSGPRYGYTFGSGTRLTVV.

V is TRBV18 and J is TRBJ2-3, with D perhaps being TRBD1 or TRBD2 (5 bases each). Germline assignment: CDR1 KGHSH and CDR2 LQKENI. The V end was cut by 3 bases, the J end by 0 bases, with 10 bases between. This CDR3 comprises 15 residues. The CDR3 nucleotides read TGTGCCAGCTCACCGAGAGGGGCGAGCACAGATACGCAGTATTTT. Translated, it gives CASSPRGASTDTQYF.

The V call is TRBV18, the J call TRBJ2-7; 7 bases line up with TRBD1. J gave up 6 bases and V 6 bases, and 8 bases lay outside the gene matches. The CDR3 has 13 residues. Per germline, CDR1 KGHSH and CDR2 LQKENI. Here the CDR3 reads CASSPDRVSEQYF. The CDR3 DNA reads as TGTGCCAGCTCGCCCGACAGGGTTAGCGAGCAGTACTTC.

The chain joins TRBV30 to TRBJ2-5; D gene uncertain. There are 12 residues in the CDR3. In germline, CDR1 is GTSNPN, CDR2 SVGIG (reference sequence). V shed 2 bases and J shed 7 bases, with 11 bases lying between them. CDR3 protein: CAWSSPGGTQYF. The DNA for the CDR3 is TGTGCCTGGAGTTCCCCGGGCGGGACCCAGTACTTC.

The chain joins TRBV5-1 to TRBJ1-3, with TRBD1 identical over 7 bases. There are 15 residues in the CDR3. The V segment lost 3 bases and the J segment 0 bases; nucleotides outside the gene matches: 3. Germline CDR1 SGHRS, CDR2 YFSETQ. The CDR3 DNA sequence: TGCGCCAGCAGCTCGACAGGGTACTCTGGAAACACCATATATTTT. This gives the protein CASSSTGYSGNTIYF.

The J gene is TRBJ1-1, the V gene TRBV6-2 or TRBV6-3, with D tentatively TRBD1 (5 bases). The CDR3 contains 14 residues. The V gene's germline CDR1 is MNHEY and CDR2 SVGEGT. With 6 bases removed from V and 1 base from J, the gap between germline ends came to 12 bases. This chain's CDR3 is CASSVPGPNTEAFF. CDR3 sequence (DNA): TGTGCCAGCAGCGTCCCGGGACCGAACACTGAAGCTTTCTTT.